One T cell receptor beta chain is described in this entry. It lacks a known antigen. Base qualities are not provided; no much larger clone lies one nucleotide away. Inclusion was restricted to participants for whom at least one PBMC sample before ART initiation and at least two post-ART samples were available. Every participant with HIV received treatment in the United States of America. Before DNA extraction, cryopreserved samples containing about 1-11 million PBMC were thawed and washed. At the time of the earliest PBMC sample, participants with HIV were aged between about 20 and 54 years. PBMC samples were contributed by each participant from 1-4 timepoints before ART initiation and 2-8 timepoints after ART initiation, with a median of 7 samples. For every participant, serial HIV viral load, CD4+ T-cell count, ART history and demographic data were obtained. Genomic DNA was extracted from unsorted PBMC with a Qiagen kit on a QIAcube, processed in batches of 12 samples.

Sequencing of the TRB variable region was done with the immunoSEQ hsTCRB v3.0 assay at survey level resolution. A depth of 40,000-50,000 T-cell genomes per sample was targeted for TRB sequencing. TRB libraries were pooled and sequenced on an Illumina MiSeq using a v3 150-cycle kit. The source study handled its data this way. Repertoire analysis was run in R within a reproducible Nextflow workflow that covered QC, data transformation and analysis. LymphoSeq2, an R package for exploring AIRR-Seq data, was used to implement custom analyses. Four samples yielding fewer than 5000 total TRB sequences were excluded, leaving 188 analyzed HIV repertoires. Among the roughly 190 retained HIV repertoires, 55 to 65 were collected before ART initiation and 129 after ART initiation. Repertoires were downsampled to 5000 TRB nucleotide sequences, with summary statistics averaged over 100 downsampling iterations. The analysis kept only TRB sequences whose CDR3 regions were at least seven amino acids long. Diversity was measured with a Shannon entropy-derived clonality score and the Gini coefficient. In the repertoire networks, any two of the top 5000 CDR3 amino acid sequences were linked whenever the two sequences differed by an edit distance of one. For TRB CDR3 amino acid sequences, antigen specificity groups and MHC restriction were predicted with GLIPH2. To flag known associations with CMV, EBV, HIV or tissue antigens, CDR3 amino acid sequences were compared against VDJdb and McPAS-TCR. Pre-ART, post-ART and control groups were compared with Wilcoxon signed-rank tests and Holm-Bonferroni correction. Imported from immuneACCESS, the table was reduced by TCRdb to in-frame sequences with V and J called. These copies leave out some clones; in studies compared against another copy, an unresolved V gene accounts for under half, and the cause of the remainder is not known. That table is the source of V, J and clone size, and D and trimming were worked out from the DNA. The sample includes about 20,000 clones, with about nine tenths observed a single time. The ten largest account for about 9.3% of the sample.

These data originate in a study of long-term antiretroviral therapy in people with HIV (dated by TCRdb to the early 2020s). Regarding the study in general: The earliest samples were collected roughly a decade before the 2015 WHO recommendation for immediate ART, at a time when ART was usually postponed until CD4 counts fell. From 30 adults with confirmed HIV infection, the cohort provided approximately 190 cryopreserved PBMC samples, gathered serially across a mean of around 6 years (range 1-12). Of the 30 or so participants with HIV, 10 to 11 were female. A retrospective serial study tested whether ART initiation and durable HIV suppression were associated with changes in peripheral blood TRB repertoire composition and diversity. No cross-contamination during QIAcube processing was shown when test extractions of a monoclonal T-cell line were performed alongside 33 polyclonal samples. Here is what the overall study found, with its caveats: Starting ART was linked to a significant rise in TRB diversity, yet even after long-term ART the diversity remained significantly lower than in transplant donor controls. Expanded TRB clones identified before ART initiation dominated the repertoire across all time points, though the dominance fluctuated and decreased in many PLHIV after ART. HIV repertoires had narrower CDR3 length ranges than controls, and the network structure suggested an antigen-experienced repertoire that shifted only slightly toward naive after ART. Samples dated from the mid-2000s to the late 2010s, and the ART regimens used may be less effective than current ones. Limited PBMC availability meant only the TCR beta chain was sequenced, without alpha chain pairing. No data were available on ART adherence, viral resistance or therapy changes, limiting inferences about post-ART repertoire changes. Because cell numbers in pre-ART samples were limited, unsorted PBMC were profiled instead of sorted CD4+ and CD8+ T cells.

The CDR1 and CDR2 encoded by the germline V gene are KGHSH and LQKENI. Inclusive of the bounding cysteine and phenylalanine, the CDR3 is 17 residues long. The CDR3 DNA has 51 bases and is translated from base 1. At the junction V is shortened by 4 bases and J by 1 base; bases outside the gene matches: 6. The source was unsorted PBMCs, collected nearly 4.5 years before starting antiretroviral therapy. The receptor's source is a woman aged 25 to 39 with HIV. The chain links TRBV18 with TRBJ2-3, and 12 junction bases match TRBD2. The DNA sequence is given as TGTGCCAGCTCACAAGGGACTAGCGGGTTGGGCACAGATACGCAGTATTTT. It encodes CASSQGTSGLGTDTQYF.